What follows are 8 T cell receptor beta chains derived from one specimen sequenced in a study of T cell repertoires in ileal Crohn's disease. Clones were read by immunoSEQ multiplex PCR, and TCRdb kept only the in-frame ones, dropping some. The sample lists roughly 5,300 clones, 82% occurring once. The sequenced sample was ileal tissue. Every receptor here comes from an adult with Crohn's disease.

This clone came up a few times. The chain uses TRBV30 and TRBJ2-7; the D gene could be TRBD1 or TRBD2 (5 bases each). This CDR3 region has 12 residues. The V end lost 0 bases, the J end lost 6 bases, and 9 bases lay between the germline ends. Germline lookup yields CDR1 GTSNPN and CDR2 SVGIG (reference sequence). Here the CDR3 DNA reads TGTGCCTGGAGTGTCGACGGGGCCGAGCAGTACTTC. It encodes CAWSVDGAEQYF.

This sequence joins TRBV19 and TRBJ1-1; D is perhaps TRBD1 (5 bases). The CDR3 runs to 17 residues. The germline gives CDR1 LNHDA, CDR2 SQIVND (reference sequence). Trimming left V 3 bases short and J 2 bases short, with 19 bases between. CDR3 in DNA: TGTGCCAGTAGTATGCTAGGATGGCCCAGGACAAACACTGAAGCTTTCTTT. The encoded protein is CASSMLGWPRTNTEAFF.

The chain recombines TRBV5-5 with TRBJ2-7; tentatively, D is TRBD2 (6 bases). With 4 bases removed from V and 3 bases from J, the gap between germline ends came to 17 bases. The CDR3 is made up of 15 amino acids. Looked up from germline, CDR1 is SGHKS and CDR2 is YYEKEE (reference sequence). The CDR3 DNA reads as TGTGCCAGCAGCCCCCTCGGGAGCCTTGACTACGAGCAGTACTTC. Its protein product is CASSPLGSLDYEQYF.

This clone has more than one count but fewer than ten. The chain is built from TRBV19 and TRBJ1-5; D may be TRBD1 (5 bases). From germline, CDR1 is LNHDA and CDR2 SQIVND (reference sequence). This CDR3 has 16 residues. V dropped 6 bases and J dropped 7 bases, with 22 bases sitting between them. The CDR3 region is CASRTPLRGDGQPQHF. The CDR3 DNA sequence: TGTGCCAGTAGAACACCGTTGAGGGGCGACGGACAGCCCCAGCATTTT.

The genes are TRBV18 and TRBJ2-3, with D perhaps matching TRBD1 (5 bases). Germline V gives CDR1 KGHSH, CDR2 LQKENI. The CDR3 sequence is 14 residues long. V lost 2 bases and J 1 base, leaving 7 bases between the germline ends. The CDR3 sequence is CASSPGAGTDTQYF. Written as DNA, the CDR3 is TGTGCCAGCTCACCAGGGGCTGGCACAGATACGCAGTATTTT. The entire variable domain, with the rest obtained from reference TRBV18 and TRBJ2-3, is as follows: NAGVMQNPRHLVRRRGQEARLRCSPMKGHSHVYWYRQLPEEGLKFMVYLQKENIIDESGMPKERFSAEFPKEGPSILRIQQVVRGDSAAYFCASSPGAGTDTQYFGPGTRLTVL.

Relative to its sample, this clone is large. The chain recombines TRBV28 with TRBJ2-7; D is possibly TRBD1 (6 bases). The length of the CDR3 is 13 residues. CDR1 and CDR2 (germline): MDHEN, SYDVKM. The V end lost 8 bases, the J end lost 2 bases, and 13 bases lay between the germline ends. The DNA of the CDR3 is TGTGCCAGCCTATCAGGGGAAACCTACGAGCAGTACTTC. The encoded protein is CASLSGETYEQYF.

The chain combines TRBV7-8 with TRBJ1-5; D is unresolved. The CDR3 spans 15 residues. Trimming stripped 0 bases from V and 6 bases from J, with 12 bases between. Germline CDR1 and CDR2: SGHVS and FQNEAQ. In DNA, the CDR3 is TGTGCCAGCAGCTTAGCGAGGAGGGAGGTTCAGCCCCAGCATTTT. It encodes CASSLARREVQPQHF.

The chain joins TRBV5-5 to TRBJ2-7, with D perhaps TRBD2 (5 bases). Germline V gene sequence: CDR1 SGHKS, CDR2 YYEKEE (reference sequence). The CDR3 has 12 residues. The ends were cut back, 1 base at V and 6 bases at J, with 8 bases in the middle. CDR3 sequence (DNA): TGTGCCAGCAGCTTGCGGGGATCCGAGCAGTACTTC. It encodes CASSLRGSEQYF.